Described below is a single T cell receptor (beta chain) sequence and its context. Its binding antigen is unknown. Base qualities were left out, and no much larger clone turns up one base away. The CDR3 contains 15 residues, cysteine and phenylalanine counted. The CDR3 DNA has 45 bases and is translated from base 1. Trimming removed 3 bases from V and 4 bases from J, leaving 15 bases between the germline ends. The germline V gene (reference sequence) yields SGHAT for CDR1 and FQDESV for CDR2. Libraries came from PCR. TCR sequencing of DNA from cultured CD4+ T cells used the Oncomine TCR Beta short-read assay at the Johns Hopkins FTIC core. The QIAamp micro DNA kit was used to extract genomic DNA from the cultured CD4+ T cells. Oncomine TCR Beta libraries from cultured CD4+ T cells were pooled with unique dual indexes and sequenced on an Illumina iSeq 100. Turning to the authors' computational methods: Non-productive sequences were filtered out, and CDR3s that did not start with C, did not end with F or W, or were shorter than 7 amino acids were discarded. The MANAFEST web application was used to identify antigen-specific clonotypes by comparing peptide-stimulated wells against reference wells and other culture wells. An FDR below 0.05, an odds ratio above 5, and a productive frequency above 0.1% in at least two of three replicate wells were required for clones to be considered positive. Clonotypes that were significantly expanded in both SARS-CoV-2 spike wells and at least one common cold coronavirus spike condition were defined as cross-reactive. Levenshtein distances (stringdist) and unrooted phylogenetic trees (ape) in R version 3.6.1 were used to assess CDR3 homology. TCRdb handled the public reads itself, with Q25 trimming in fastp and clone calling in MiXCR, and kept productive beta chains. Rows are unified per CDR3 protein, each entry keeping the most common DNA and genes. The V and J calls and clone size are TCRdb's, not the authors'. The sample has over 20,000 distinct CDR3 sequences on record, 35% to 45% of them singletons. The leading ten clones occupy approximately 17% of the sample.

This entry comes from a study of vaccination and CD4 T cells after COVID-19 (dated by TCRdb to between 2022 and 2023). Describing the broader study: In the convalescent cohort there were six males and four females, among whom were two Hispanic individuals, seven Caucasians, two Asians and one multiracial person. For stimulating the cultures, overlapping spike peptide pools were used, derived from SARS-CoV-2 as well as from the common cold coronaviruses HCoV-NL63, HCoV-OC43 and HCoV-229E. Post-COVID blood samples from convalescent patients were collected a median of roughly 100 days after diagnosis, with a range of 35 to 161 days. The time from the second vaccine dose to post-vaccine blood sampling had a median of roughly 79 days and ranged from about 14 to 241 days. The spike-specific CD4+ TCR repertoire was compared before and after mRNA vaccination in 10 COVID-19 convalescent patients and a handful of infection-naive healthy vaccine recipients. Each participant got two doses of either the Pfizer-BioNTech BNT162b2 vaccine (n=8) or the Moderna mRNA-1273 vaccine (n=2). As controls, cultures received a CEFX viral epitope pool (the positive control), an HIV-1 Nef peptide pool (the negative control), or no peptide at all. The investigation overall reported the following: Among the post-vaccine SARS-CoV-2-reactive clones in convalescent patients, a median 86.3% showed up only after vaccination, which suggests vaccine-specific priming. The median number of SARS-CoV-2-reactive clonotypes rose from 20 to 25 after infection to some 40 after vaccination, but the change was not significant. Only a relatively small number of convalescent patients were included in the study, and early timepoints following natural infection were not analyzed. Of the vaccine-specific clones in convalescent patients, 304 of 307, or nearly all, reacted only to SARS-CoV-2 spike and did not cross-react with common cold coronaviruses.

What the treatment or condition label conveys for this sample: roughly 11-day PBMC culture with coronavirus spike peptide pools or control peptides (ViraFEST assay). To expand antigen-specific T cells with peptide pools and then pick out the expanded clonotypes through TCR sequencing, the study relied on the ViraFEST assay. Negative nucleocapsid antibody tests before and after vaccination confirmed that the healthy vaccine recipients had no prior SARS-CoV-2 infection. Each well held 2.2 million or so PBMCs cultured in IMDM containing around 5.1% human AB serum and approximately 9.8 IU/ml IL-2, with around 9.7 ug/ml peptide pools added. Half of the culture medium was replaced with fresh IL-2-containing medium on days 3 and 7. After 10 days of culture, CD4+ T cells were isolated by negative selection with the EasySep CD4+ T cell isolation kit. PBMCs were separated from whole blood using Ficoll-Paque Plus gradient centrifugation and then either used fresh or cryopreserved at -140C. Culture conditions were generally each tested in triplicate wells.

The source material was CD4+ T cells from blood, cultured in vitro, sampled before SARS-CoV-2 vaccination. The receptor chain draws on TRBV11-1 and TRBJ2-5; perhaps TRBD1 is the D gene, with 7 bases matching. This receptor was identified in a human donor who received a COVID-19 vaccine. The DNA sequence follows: TGTGCCAGCAGCTTGGCAGGGGGGCTTGTAGAGACCCAGTACTTC. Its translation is CASSLAGGLVETQYF. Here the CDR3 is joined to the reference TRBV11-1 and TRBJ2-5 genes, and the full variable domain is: EAEVAQSPRYKITEKSQAVAFWCDPISGHATLYWYRQILGQGPELLVQFQDESVVDDSQLPKDRFSAERLKGVDSTLKIQPAELGDSAMYLCASSLAGGLVETQYFGPGTRLLVL.